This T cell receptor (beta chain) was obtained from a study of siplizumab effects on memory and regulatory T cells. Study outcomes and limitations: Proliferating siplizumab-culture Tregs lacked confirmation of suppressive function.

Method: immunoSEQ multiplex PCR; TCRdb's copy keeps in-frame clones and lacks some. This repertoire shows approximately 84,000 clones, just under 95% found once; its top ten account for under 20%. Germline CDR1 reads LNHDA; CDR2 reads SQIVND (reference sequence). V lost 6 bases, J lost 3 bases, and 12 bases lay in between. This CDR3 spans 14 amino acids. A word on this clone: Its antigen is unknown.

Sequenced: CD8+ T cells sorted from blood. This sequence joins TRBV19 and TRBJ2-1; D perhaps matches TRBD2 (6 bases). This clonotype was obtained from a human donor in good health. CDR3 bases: TGTGCCAGTAGCTCCGAGGAGGGCTACAATGAGCAGTTCTTC. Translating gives CASSSEEGYNEQFF. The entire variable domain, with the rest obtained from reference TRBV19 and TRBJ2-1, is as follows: DGGITQSPKYLFRKEGQNVTLSCEQNLNHDAMYWYRQDPGQGLRLIYYSQIVNDFQKGDIAEGYSVSREKKESFPLTVTSAQKNPTAFYLCASSSEEGYNEQFFGPGTRLTVL.